This TCR beta chain was recovered during a study of cytotoxic CD8 clonotypes in ibrutinib-treated CLL. The overall study: Complete response was seen in 2 patients and partial in some 25; about twelve progressed and about 15 stayed remitted after a median around 64 months. Study observations and caveats: The clonality went up when patients responded to ibrutinib and dropped back toward baseline at progression. Contraction or stability on treatment characterized the public clonotypes, which were uncommon.

Notes on this clone: What it binds is not known.

J was trimmed by 5 bases and V by 5 bases; bases with no gene match: 6. CDR3 size: 15 residues. CDR1 SGHTA and CDR2 FQGNSA come from the germline V gene. Using immunoSEQ multiplex PCR, the repertoire was profiled, and TCRdb retains in-frame clones only, with some absent. The table records nearly 100,000 clones, 70% to 85% of them present only once. This TCR derives from a human donor with chronic lymphocytic leukemia. Sequencing was performed on PBMCs, taken after 12 months of ibrutinib treatment. V and J are TRBV7-2 and TRBJ2-1; TRBD2 aligns across 10 bases. CDR3 nucleotide sequence: TGTGCCAGCAGCGCGTTCCTAGCGGGGGACAATGAGCAGTTCTTC. Protein: CASSAFLAGDNEQFF.